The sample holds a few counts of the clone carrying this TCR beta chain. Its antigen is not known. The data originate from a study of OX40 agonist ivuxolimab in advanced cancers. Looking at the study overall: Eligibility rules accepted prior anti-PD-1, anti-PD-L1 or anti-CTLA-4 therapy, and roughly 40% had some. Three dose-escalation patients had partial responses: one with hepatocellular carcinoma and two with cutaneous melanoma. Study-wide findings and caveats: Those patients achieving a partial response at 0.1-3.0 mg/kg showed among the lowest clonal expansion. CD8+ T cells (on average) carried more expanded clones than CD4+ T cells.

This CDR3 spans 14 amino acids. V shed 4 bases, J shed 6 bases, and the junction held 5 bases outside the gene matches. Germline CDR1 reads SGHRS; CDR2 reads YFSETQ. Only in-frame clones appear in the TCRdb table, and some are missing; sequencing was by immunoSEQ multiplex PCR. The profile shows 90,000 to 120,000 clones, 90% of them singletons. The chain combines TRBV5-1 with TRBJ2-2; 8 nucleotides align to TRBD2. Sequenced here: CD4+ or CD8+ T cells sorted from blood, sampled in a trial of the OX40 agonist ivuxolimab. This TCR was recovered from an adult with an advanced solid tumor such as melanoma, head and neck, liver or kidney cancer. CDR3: CASSREGAPGELFF. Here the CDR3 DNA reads TGCGCCAGCAGCCGGGAGGGCGCCCCCGGGGAGCTGTTTTTT.